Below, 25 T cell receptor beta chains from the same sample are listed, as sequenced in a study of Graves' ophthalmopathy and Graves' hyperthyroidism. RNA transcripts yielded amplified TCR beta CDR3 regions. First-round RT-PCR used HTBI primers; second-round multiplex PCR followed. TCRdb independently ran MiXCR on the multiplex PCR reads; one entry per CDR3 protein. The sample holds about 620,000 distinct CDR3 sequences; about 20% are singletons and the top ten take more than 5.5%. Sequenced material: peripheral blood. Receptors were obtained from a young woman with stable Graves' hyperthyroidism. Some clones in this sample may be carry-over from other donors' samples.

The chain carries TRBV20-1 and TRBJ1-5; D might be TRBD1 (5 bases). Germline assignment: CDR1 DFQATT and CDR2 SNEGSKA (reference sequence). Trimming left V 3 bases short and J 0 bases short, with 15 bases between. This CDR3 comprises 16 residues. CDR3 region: CSASRQGFYSNQPQHF. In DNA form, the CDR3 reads TGCAGTGCTAGTCGCCAGGGCTTTTATAGCAATCAGCCCCAGCATTTT.

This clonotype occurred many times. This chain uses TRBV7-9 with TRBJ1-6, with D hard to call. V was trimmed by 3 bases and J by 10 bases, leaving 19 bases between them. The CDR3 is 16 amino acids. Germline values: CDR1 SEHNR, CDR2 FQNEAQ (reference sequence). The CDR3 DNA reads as TGTGCCAGCAGCTTTGGGCACGCCGTCGGGATCTCACCCCTCCACTTT. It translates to CASSFGHAVGISPLHF.

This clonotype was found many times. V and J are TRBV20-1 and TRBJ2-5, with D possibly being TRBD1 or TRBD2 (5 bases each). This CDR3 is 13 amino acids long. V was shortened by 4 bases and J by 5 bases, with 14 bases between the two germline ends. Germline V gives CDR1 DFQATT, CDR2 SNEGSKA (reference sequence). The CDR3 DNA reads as TGCAGTGCTAACCGTGGGGGTGAGGAGACCCAGTACTTC. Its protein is CSANRGGEETQYF.

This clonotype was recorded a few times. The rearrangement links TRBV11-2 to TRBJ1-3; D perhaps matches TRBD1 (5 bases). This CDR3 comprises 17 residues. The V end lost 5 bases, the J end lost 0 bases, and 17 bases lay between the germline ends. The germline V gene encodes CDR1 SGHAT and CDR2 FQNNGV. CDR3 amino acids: CASSTPRGTVSGNTIYF. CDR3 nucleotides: TGTGCCAGCAGCACCCCCCGCGGGACTGTCTCTGGAAACACCATATATTTT.

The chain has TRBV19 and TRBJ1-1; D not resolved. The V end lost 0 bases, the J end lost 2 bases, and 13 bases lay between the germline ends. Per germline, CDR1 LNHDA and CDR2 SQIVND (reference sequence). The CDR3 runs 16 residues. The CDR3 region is CASSIDSGRSNTEAFF. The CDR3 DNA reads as TGTGCCAGTAGTATAGATTCAGGACGGTCCAACACTGAAGCTTTCTTT.

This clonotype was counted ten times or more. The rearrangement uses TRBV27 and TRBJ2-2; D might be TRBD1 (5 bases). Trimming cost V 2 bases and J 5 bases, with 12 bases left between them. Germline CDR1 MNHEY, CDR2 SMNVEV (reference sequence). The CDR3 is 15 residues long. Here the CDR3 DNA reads TGTGCCAGCAGTTTAGCCTCAGGGCGGACCGGGGAGCTGTTTTTT. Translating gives CASSLASGRTGELFF.

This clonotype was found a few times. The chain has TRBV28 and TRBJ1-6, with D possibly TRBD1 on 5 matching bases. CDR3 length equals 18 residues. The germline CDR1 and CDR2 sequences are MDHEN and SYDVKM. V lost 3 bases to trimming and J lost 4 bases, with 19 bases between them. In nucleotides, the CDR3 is TGTGCCAGCAGTTTTCCTGCGGGGGTTAGGACTTATAATTCACCCCTCCACTTT. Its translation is CASSFPAGVRTYNSPLHF. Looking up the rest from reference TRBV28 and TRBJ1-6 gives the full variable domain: DVKVTQSSRYLVKRTGEKVFLECVQDMDHENMFWYRQDPGLGLRLIYFSYDVKMKEKGDIPEGYSVSREKKERFSLILESASTNQTSMYLCASSFPAGVRTYNSPLHFGNGTRLTVT.

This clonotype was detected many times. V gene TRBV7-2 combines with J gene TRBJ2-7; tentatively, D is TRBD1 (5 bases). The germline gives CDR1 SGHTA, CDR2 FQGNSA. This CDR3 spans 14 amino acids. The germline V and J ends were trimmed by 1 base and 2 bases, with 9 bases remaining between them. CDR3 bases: TGTGCCAGCAGCTTAGAAGGGGATCCCTACGAGCAGTACTTC. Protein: CASSLEGDPYEQYF.

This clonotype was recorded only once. DNA of the CDR3: TGCAGCGTTGATCGGGGGGGAGTGAACACCGGGGAGCTGTTTTTT. This codes for CSVDRGGVNTGELFF. This chain connects TRBV29-1 to TRBJ2-2; 8 bases map to TRBD2. The junction had 4 bases not matched to a gene; V was cut back by 3 bases and J by 1 base. This CDR3 is built from 15 residues. Germline V CDR1 and CDR2: SQVTM, ANQGSEA.

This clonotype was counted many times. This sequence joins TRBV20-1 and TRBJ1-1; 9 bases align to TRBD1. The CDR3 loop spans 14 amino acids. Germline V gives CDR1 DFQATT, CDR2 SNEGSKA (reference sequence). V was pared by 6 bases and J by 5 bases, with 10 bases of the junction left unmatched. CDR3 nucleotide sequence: TGCAGTGCCCTAACAGGGGGCGGGTGGACTGAAGCTTTCTTT. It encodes CSALTGGGWTEAFF.

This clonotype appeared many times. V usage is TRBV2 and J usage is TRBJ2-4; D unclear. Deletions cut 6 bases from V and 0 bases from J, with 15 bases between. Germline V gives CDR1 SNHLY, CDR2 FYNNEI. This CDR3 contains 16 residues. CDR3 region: CASSSVGGVAKNIQYF. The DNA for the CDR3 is TGTGCCAGCAGCTCCGTGGGTGGGGTAGCCAAAAACATTCAGTACTTC.

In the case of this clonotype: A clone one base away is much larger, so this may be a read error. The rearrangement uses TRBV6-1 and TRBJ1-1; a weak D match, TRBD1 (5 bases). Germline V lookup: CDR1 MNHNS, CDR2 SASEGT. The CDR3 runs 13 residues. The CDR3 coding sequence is TGTGCCAGCAGTGAAGTTGAGGACACTGAAGCTTGCTTT. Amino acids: CASSEVEDTEACF.

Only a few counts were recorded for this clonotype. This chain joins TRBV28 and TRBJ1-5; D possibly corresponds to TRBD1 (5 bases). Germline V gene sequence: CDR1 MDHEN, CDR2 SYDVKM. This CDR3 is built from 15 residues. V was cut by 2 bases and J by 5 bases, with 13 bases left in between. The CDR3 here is CASSLRPLGDQPQHF. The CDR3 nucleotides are TGTGCCAGCAGTTTAAGGCCCCTGGGGGATCAGCCCCAGCATTTT.

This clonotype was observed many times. As DNA, the CDR3 is TGTGCCAGCAGTCCCTTACAGGGGCGGACCGGGGAGCTGTTTTTT. This sequence encodes CASSPLQGRTGELFF. The V and J genes are TRBV6-1 and TRBJ2-2; 7 bases align to TRBD1. J lost 5 bases, V lost 5 bases, and 8 bases had no gene match. CDR3 length: 15 amino acids. In germline, CDR1 is MNHNS, CDR2 SASEGT.

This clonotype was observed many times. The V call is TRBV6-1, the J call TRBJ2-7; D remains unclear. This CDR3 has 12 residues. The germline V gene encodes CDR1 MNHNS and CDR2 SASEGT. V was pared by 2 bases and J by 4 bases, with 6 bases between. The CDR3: CASSEIGYEQYF. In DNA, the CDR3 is TGTGCCAGCAGTGAAATAGGGTACGAGCAGTACTTC.

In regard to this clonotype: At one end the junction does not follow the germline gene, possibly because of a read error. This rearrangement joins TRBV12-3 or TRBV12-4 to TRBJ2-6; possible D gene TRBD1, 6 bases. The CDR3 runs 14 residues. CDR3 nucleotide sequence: TGTGCCAGCAGCTTAGGCCAGGGGACCAACGTCCTGACTTTC. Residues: CASSLGQGTNVLTF.

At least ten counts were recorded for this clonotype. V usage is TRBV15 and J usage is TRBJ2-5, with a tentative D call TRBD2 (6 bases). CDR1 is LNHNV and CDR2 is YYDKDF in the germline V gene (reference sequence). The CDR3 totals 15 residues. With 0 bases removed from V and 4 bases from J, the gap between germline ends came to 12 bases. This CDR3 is CATSRESGVGETQYF. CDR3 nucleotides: TGTGCCACCAGCAGAGAATCGGGGGTCGGAGAGACCCAGTACTTC.

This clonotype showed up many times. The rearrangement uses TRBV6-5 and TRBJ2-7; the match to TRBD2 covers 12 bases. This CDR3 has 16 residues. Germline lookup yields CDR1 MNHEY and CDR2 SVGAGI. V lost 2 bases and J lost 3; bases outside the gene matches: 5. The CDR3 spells CASSYPGTSGYYEQYF. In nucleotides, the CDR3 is TGTGCCAGCAGTTACCCCGGGACTAGCGGGTACTACGAGCAGTACTTC.

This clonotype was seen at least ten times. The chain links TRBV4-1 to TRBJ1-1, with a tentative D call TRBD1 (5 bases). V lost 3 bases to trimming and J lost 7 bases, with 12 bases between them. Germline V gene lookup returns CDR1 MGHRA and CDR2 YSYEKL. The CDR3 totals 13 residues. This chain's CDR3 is CASSHPGTIEAFF. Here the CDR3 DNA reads TGCGCCAGCAGCCACCCAGGGACTATTGAAGCTTTCTTT.

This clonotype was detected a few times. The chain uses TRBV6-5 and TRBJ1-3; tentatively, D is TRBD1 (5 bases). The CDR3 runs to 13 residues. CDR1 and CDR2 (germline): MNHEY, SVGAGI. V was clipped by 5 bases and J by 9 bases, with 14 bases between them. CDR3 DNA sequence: TGTGCCAGCAGTAACGACAGATTAGGCACCATATATTTT. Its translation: CASSNDRLGTIYF.

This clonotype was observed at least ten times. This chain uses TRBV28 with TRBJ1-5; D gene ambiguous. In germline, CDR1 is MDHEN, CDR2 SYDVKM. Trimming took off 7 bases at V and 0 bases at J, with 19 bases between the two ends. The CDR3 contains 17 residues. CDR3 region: CASTFTPTQSSNQPQHF. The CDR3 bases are TGTGCCAGCACCTTCACTCCGACTCAAAGTAGCAATCAGCCCCAGCATTTT. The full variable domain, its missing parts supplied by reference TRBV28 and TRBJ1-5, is DVKVTQSSRYLVKRTGEKVFLECVQDMDHENMFWYRQDPGLGLRLIYFSYDVKMKEKGDIPEGYSVSREKKERFSLILESASTNQTSMYLCASTFTPTQSSNQPQHFGDGTRLSIL.

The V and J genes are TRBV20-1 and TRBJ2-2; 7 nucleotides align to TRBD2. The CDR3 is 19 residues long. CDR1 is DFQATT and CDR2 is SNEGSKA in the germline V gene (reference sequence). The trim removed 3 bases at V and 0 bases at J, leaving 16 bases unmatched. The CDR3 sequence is CSASSGGGDLNANTGELFF. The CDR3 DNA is TGCAGTGCTAGTTCCGGCGGGGGAGACCTTAACGCGAACACCGGGGAGCTGTTTTTT.

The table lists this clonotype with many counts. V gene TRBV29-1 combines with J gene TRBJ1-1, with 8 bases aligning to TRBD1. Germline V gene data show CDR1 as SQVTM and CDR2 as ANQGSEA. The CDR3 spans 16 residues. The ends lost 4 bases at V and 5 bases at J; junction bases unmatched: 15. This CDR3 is CSVGLRTGTFRTEAFF. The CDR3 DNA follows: TGCAGCGTTGGTCTCCGGACAGGGACGTTTAGGACTGAAGCTTTCTTT.

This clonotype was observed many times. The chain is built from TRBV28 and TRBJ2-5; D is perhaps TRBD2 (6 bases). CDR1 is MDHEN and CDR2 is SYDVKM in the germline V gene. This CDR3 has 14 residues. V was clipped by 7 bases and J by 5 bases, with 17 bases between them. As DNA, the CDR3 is TGTGCCAGCATTGGGGGGAAGATTACGGAGACCCAGTACTTC. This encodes CASIGGKITETQYF. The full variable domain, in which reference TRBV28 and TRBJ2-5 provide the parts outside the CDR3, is DVKVTQSSRYLVKRTGEKVFLECVQDMDHENMFWYRQDPGLGLRLIYFSYDVKMKEKGDIPEGYSVSREKKERFSLILESASTNQTSMYLCASIGGKITETQYFGPGTRLLVL.

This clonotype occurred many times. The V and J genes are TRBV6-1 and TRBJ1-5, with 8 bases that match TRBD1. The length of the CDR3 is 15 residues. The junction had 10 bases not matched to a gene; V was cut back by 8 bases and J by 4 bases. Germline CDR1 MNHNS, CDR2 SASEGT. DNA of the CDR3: TGTGCCAGCTCAGGGGATCACAGGGGGAATCAGCCCCAGCATTTT. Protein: CASSGDHRGNQPQHF.